Listed below are T cell receptor beta chains from one sample, sequenced in a study of blood T cells in healthy people across ages. TCRdb ran MiXCR on the 5' RACE reads and lists one entry per CDR3 protein. The table shows more than 650,000 distinct CDR3 sequences, with around a quarter occurring only once. These data were likewise used in another study, on T cells of mothers and their children.

The material sequenced was blood. All receptors come from a boy between 10 and 17 years old in good health. CDR3s include the opening cysteine and the closing phenylalanine or tryptophan. Each record gives: D gene, V gene, clone size, J gene, CDR3 DNA, CDR3 protein. The D gene is left open where the match is weak. The size entry is marked missing in some rows and otherwise reads once, few, many or a size class.

D: -
V: TRBV2
size: -
J: TRBJ2-3
DNA: TGTGCCAGCAGTGAAGGGCTAGCAGCAGATACGCAGTATTTT
CDR3: CASSEGLAADTQYF

D: TRBD1
V: TRBV5-1
size: -
J: TRBJ1-2
DNA: TGCGCCAGCAGCCTTCAAGGGGGCGACTATGGCTACACCTTC
CDR3: CASSLQGGDYGYTF

D: -
V: TRBV19
size: few
J: TRBJ1-1
DNA: TGTGCCAGTAGTATGCGGGGGAACACCGAAGCTTTCTTT
CDR3: CASSMRGNTEAFF

D: TRBD2
V: TRBV9
size: once
J: TRBJ2-1
DNA: TGTGCCAGCAGCGTAGTAGAGCGGGGACCTAACAATGAGCAGTTCTTC
CDR3: CASSVVERGPNNEQFF

D: -
V: TRBV18
size: -
J: TRBJ2-1
DNA: TGTGCCAGCTCGCGCCTTTCGCCGAATGAGCAGTTCTTC
CDR3: CASSRLSPNEQFF

D: TRBD1
V: TRBV24-1
size: -
J: TRBJ2-1
DNA: TGTGCCACCAGTGATCCGGGACAGGTTACTGAGCAGTTCTTC
CDR3: CATSDPGQVTEQFF

D: -
V: TRBV12-3/TRBV12-4
size: -
J: TRBJ2-1
DNA: TGTGCCAGCAGTTCGGGCTATGAGCAGTTCTTC
CDR3: CASSSGYEQFF

D: TRBD2
V: TRBV12-3/TRBV12-4
size: -
J: TRBJ2-5
DNA: TGTGCCAGCACCCGGGGGGATGGATTCGGGACCCAGTACTTC
CDR3: CASTRGDGFGTQYF

D: -
V: TRBV9
size: -
J: TRBJ2-7
DNA: TGTGCCAGCAGCGTAGACAGGGCGGGCTACGAGCAGTACTTC
CDR3: CASSVDRAGYEQYF

D: TRBD1
V: TRBV5-5
size: -
J: TRBJ2-7
DNA: TGTGCCAGCAGCCACCCGGGGACAGGGATCTACGAGCAGTACTTC
CDR3: CASSHPGTGIYEQYF

D: TRBD2
V: TRBV30
size: -
J: TRBJ2-7
DNA: TGTGCCTGCCCCGGGACTAGCGGACTTCAACCCTACGAGCAGTACTTC
CDR3: CACPGTSGLQPYEQYF

D: -
V: TRBV6-1
size: -
J: TRBJ2-5
DNA: TGTGCCAGCAGTGAATGGTGGTCAGGGCGAAGAGAGACCCAGTACTTC
CDR3: CASSEWWSGRRETQYF

D: -
V: TRBV7-6
size: -
J: TRBJ2-7
DNA: TGTGCCAGCAGCTTAGGAGGGGAGTCCTCCTACGAGCAGTACTTC
CDR3: CASSLGGESSYEQYF

D: TRBD1
V: TRBV7-9
size: -
J: TRBJ2-7
DNA: TGTGCCAGCAGCTCCCGACGGGACAGGGCTAGCGAGCAGTACTTC
CDR3: CASSSRRDRASEQYF

D: -
V: TRBV2
size: -
J: TRBJ2-5
DNA: TGTGCCACGGGCCTCGGGAGACGGTTGGAGACCCAGTACTTC
CDR3: CATGLGRRLETQYF

D: -
V: TRBV3-1
size: few
J: TRBJ1-6
DNA: TGTGCCAGCAGCCAAAGCCAAAGGGGGTCACCCCTCCACTTT
CDR3: CASSQSQRGSPLHF

D: -
V: TRBV12-3/TRBV12-4
size: few
J: TRBJ1-5
DNA: TGTGCCAGCAGTTTGAAATATTTCGGCCCCCAGCATTTT
CDR3: CASSLKYFGPQHF

D: -
V: TRBV6-6
size: -
J: TRBJ1-2
DNA: TGTGCCAGCAGAAAGGAGTATACGGGCTATGGCTACACCTTC
CDR3: CASRKEYTGYGYTF